The 21 T cell receptor beta chains below come from one sample, sequenced in a study of T cells after yellow fever vaccination. MiXCR was run by TCRdb on the 5' RACE reads, yielding one entry per CDR3 protein. The data hold 300,000 or so distinct CDR3 sequences, with about 10% observed a single time. The sequenced sample was CD4+ T cells sorted from PBMCs, obtained 5 days after the yellow fever booster vaccination. The origin of the receptors is a man younger than 35 who received the YFV17D yellow fever vaccine.

The chain employs TRBV6-1 and TRBJ2-7; D gene unclear. Trimming left V 4 bases short and J 0 bases short, with 13 bases between. The CDR3 is made up of 15 amino acids. Germline V lookup: CDR1 MNHNS, CDR2 SASEGT. CDR3 amino acids: CASSVAQLNSYEQYV. Written as DNA, the CDR3 is TGTGCCAGCAGTGTCGCACAGCTTAACTCCTACGAGCAGTACGTC.

J is TRBJ2-1 and V is TRBV7-3; D is ambiguous. Germline CDR1 is SGHTA and CDR2 is FQGTGA. The CDR3 consists of 13 residues. V lost 1 base, J lost 5 bases, and 6 bases lay in between. CDR3 nucleotides: TGTGCCAGCAGCTTAAGACTCGACAATGAGCAGTTCTTC. It translates to CASSLRLDNEQFF.

This clonotype was seen repeatedly, ten times or more. The genes are TRBV28 and TRBJ2-7; D not certain. CDR1 is MDHEN, CDR2 SYDVKM, per germline. The CDR3 spans 10 residues. The germline V and J ends were trimmed by 8 bases and 4 bases, with 6 bases remaining between them. The DNA of the CDR3 is TGTGCCAGCCCCCCATACGAGCAGTACGTC. This encodes CASPPYEQYV.

The sample holds a few counts of this clonotype. The rearrangement links TRBV4-1 to TRBJ1-2; the D gene is possibly TRBD1 (5 bases). Germline values: CDR1 MGHRA, CDR2 YSYEKL. With 0 bases removed from V and 7 bases from J, the gap between germline ends came to 15 bases. The CDR3 consists of 15 residues. The CDR3 here is CASSQDTRGVRGYTF. In DNA form, the CDR3 reads TGCGCCAGCAGCCAAGATACAAGAGGGGTCCGTGGCTACACCTTC.

The chain combines TRBV20-1 with TRBJ2-1, with 8 bases aligning to TRBD1. Germline V gives CDR1 DFQATT, CDR2 SNEGSKA (reference sequence). Trimming cost V 6 bases and J 8 bases; bases outside gene matches: 9. The CDR3 consists of 13 residues. DNA for the CDR3: TGCAGTGCAAGCGGTTCAGGGGGCTATGAGCAGTTCTTC. Amino acids: CSASGSGGYEQFF.

DNA of the CDR3: TGTGCCAGCTCACTCGACGGCGGACTAGCGGGGGTCTACGAGCAGTACGTC. Its protein product is CASSLDGGLAGVYEQYV. This chain uses TRBV18 with TRBJ2-7; TRBD2 matches at 13 bases. This CDR3 spans 17 amino acids. Trimming cost V 4 bases and J 3 bases; bases outside gene matches: 9. Germline V gene sequence: CDR1 KGHSH, CDR2 LQKENI.

This clonotype occurred many times. The rearrangement uses TRBV5-1 and TRBJ2-7; D is ambiguous. The CDR3 runs 13 residues. With 0 bases removed from V and 2 bases from J, the gap between germline ends came to 6 bases. CDR1 is SGHRS and CDR2 is YFSETQ in the germline V gene. The CDR3, as DNA: TGCGCCAGCAGCTTGGGAGACGCCTACGAGCAGTACGTC. Amino acid sequence: CASSLGDAYEQYV.

The sample holds many counts of this clonotype. The chain uses TRBV5-1 and TRBJ2-1, with D possibly being TRBD1 (5 bases). The germline V and J ends were trimmed by 0 bases and 5 bases, with 12 bases remaining between them. Germline CDR1 reads SGHRS; CDR2 reads YFSETQ. This CDR3 comprises 15 residues. The chain's CDR3 is CASSLEAQANNEQFF. In DNA form, the CDR3 reads TGCGCCAGCAGCTTGGAGGCACAGGCAAACAATGAGCAGTTCTTC.

The V and J genes are TRBV5-1 and TRBJ2-5, with 11 bases identical to TRBD2. In germline, CDR1 is SGHRS, CDR2 YFSETQ. The CDR3 is 17 residues long. Trimming at V came to 1 base and at J to 4 bases, leaving 9 bases not matched to a gene. DNA for the CDR3: TGCGCCAGCAGCTTGCTAGCGGGGGGCCCCCTCGGAGAGACCCAGTACTTC. Its protein is CASSLLAGGPLGETQYF.

This clonotype was counted between two and nine times. The V call is TRBV7-9, the J call TRBJ1-1; TRBD1 agrees at 7 bases. The CDR3 length is 16 residues. Germline trimming cut 1 base from V and 1 base from J; bases unmatched to any gene: 6. Germline CDR1 and CDR2: SEHNR and FQNEAQ (reference sequence). DNA of the CDR3: TGTGCCAGCAGCTTAGTACAGGGGAGAGGGAACACTGAAGCTTTCTTT. Translating it yields CASSLVQGRGNTEAFF.

This clonotype occurred many times. The V gene is TRBV5-1, the J gene TRBJ1-5, with D maybe TRBD1 (5 bases). The CDR3 has 14 residues. CDR1 and CDR2 from the germline V gene are SGHRS and YFSETQ. V was clipped by 0 bases and J by 5 bases, with 9 bases between them. The CDR3 reads CASSLAGGDQPQHF. The CDR3 bases are TGCGCCAGCAGCTTGGCCGGGGGAGATCAGCCCCAGCATTTT.

The V gene is TRBV5-1, the J gene TRBJ1-2, with a weak D call TRBD1 (6 bases). CDR1 and CDR2 from the germline V gene are SGHRS and YFSETQ. Trimming cost V 7 bases and J 9 bases, with 19 bases left between them. The CDR3 is 13 residues long. The DNA for the CDR3 is TGCGCCAGCGGGGTAAGGGGGGAGCAGCGCTACACCTTC. It encodes CASGVRGEQRYTF.

The gene calls are TRBV30 and TRBJ2-5; D is perhaps TRBD2 (6 bases). Germline V gene lookup returns CDR1 GTSNPN and CDR2 SVGIG (reference sequence). This CDR3 region has 12 residues. V was shortened by 5 bases and J by 5 bases, with 12 bases between the two germline ends. CDR3 region: CAWGLASETQYF. In nucleotides, the CDR3 is TGTGCCTGGGGGCTAGCGTCCGAGACCCAGTACTTC.

The rearrangement joins TRBV2 to TRBJ1-1; D might be TRBD1 (5 bases). The germline V gene has CDR1 SNHLY and CDR2 FYNNEI. The CDR3 length is 11 residues. The germline V and J ends were trimmed by 1 base and 11 bases, with 8 bases remaining between them. CDR3 residues: CASSEVRGAFF. The CDR3 DNA reads as TGTGCCAGCAGTGAAGTAAGGGGCGCTTTCTTT.

J is TRBJ1-1 and V is TRBV7-6, with 7 nucleotides matching TRBD1. After removal of 5 bases from V and 5 bases from J, the junction contained 11 bases not matched to a gene. The CDR3 is made up of 15 amino acids. Germline CDR1 and CDR2: SGHVS and FNYEAQ. This chain's CDR3 is CASSRPRQGFTEAFF. Written as DNA, the CDR3 is TGTGCCAGCAGCCGTCCGAGACAGGGTTTTACTGAAGCTTTCTTT. The whole variable domain, filled in from reference TRBV7-6 and TRBJ1-1, reads GAGVSQSPRYKVTKRGQDVALRCDPISGHVSLYWYRQALGQGPEFLTYFNYEAQQDKSGLPNDRFSAERPEGSISTLTIQRTEQRDSAMYRCASSRPRQGFTEAFFGQGTRLTVV.

There are many counts of this clonotype. This chain links TRBV2 with TRBJ2-1; perhaps TRBD1 as D (5 bases). The CDR3 is 12 amino acids. V dropped 8 bases and J dropped 4 bases, with 9 bases sitting between them. Germline V gives CDR1 SNHLY, CDR2 FYNNEI. CDR3 sequence (DNA): TGTGCCAGCCGAGACAGTTACAATGAGCAGTTCTTC. This encodes CASRDSYNEQFF. The full variable domain, with the rest looked up from reference TRBV2 and TRBJ2-1, is EPEVTQTPSHQVTQMGQEVILRCVPISNHLYFYWYRQILGQKVEFLVSFYNNEISEKSEIFDDQFSVERPDGSNFTLKIRSTKLEDSAMYFCASRDSYNEQFFGPGTRLTVL.

This clonotype was found many times. This sequence joins TRBV5-1 and TRBJ1-2; D perhaps matches TRBD1 (6 bases). V was pared by 2 bases and J by 7 bases, with 12 bases between. This CDR3 is built from 13 residues. Per the germline V gene, CDR1 is SGHRS and CDR2 is YFSETQ. The CDR3 coding sequence is TGCGCCAGCAGCTTACAGGGTCACGGTGGCTACACCTTC. Protein product: CASSLQGHGGYTF.

This clonotype was seen ten or more times. V usage is TRBV20-1 and J usage is TRBJ2-5; 12 nucleotides line up with TRBD2. Germline loops: CDR1 DFQATT, CDR2 SNEGSKA (reference sequence). This CDR3 is 15 amino acids long. V shed 2 bases, J shed 6 bases, and the junction held 7 bases outside the gene matches. The CDR3 sequence: CSARIGLAGRQTQYF. For the CDR3, the DNA is TGCAGTGCTAGAATCGGACTAGCGGGGAGACAGACCCAGTACTTC.

This clonotype has at least ten counts. The V gene is TRBV5-1, the J gene TRBJ1-1, with 8 nucleotides matching TRBD1. Germline CDR1 reads SGHRS; CDR2 reads YFSETQ. CDR3 length: 15 amino acids. Losses at the gene ends were 4 bases for V and 4 bases for J; bases not matched to a gene: 9. This CDR3 is CASSPDRAGVTEAFF. CDR3 coding DNA: TGCGCCAGCAGCCCGGACAGGGCGGGAGTCACTGAAGCTTTCTTT.

V is TRBV7-3 and J is TRBJ1-1; TRBD1 is a possible D gene (5 bases). Germline CDR1 SGHTA, CDR2 FQGTGA. Trimming took off 5 bases at V and 3 bases at J, with 10 bases between the two ends. The CDR3 is made up of 13 amino acids. CDR3 bases: TGTGCCAGCAGCCGGGGGTCCTACACTGAAGCTTTCTTT. Amino acids: CASSRGSYTEAFF.

The chain links TRBV12-3 or TRBV12-4 to TRBJ1-3; TRBD1 is a possible D gene (6 bases). Trimming shortened V by 3 bases and J by 4 bases, and 13 bases separated the two germline ends. This CDR3 has 15 amino acids. CDR3: CASSFRGGLGNTIYF. CDR3 nucleotides: TGTGCCAGCAGTTTTCGCGGGGGGCTCGGAAACACCATATATTTT.